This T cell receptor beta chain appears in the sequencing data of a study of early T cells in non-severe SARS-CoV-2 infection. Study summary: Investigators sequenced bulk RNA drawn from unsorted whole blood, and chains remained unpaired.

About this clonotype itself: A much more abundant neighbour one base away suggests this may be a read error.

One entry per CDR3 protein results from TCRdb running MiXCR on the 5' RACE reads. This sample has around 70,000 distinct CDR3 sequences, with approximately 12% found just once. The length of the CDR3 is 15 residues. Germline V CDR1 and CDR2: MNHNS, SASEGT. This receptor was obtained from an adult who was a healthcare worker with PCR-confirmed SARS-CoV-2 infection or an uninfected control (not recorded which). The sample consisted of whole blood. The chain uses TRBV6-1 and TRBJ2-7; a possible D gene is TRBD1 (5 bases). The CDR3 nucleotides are TGTGCCAGCAGATTGGGGCATGATTACTCCTACAAGCAGTACTTC. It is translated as CASRLGHDYSYKQYF.